This T cell receptor beta chain came from a study of T cell clones after liver transplantation. This clone has only one observation. TCRdb's copy holds only in-frame clones and misses some; the assay was immunoSEQ multiplex PCR. The data hold 25,000 to 35,000 clones, with about 93% observed a single time. The V gene's germline CDR1 is MGHRA and CDR2 YSYEKL. V shed 4 bases, J shed 2 bases, and the junction held 11 bases outside the gene matches. The CDR3 has 17 residues. This TCR was recovered from a human patient who received a liver transplant. The graft donor may have given rise to some T cells. The V and J genes are TRBV4-1 and TRBJ2-7; 10 bases map to TRBD2. The sample consisted of CD8+ T cells from blood, taken 12 months after liver transplant. The CDR3 DNA reads as TGCGCCAGCAGCCCCTGGGGAACTAGCGGGACGACCTACGAGCAGTACTTC. Its translation: CASSPWGTSGTTYEQYF.